The 12 T cell receptor beta chains below all came from one sample that was sequenced in a study of blood T cell repertoires in COVID-19. Clones were read by immunoSEQ multiplex PCR, and TCRdb kept only the in-frame ones, dropping some. Of around 150,000 clones listed, roughly 87% were seen once; the top ten hold 5%. Sequencing was carried out using peripheral blood. Every receptor here comes from a human donor in a cohort sampled during active COVID-19.

The J gene is TRBJ1-1, the V gene TRBV7-2, with D perhaps TRBD1 (6 bases). The CDR3 consists of 14 residues. Germline V gene sequence: CDR1 SGHTA, CDR2 FQGNSA. Between the trimmed V and J ends, which lost 2 bases and 5 bases, there was a span of 12 bases. CDR3 loop: CASSLTRGRTEAFF. In DNA form, the CDR3 reads TGTGCCAGCAGCTTAACCAGGGGCCGGACTGAAGCTTTCTTT.

J is TRBJ2-7 and V is TRBV3-1 (or the pseudogene TRBV3-2); 9 bases agree with TRBD2. The length of the CDR3 is 15 residues. Per germline, CDR1 LGHDT and CDR2 YNNKEL (reference sequence). The V segment lost 4 bases and the J segment 0 bases; nucleotides outside the gene matches: 4. The CDR3 sequence is CASSPQREASYEQYF. The CDR3 nucleotides read TGTGCCAGCAGCCCCCAGCGGGAGGCCTCCTACGAGCAGTACTTC.

V gene TRBV5-6 combines with J gene TRBJ2-7; TRBD2 matches at 8 bases. Germline CDR1 and CDR2: SGHDT and YYEEEE. Trimming took 4 bases from V and 2 from J; bases not matched to a gene: 8. CDR3 length: 15 amino acids. Here the CDR3 reads CASSADTGGAYEQYF. The CDR3, as DNA: TGTGCCAGCAGCGCGGACACGGGAGGGGCCTACGAGCAGTACTTC.

This chain uses TRBV29-1 with TRBJ1-1; TRBD1 might be the D (6 bases). V lost 6 bases, J lost 2 bases, and 13 bases lay in between. The CDR3 sequence is 13 residues long. Germline CDR1 SQVTM, CDR2 ANQGSEA. CDR3: CSVKRGINTEAFF. In DNA, the CDR3 is TGCAGCGTAAAAAGGGGGATAAACACTGAAGCTTTCTTT. The complete variable domain, with remaining parts taken from reference TRBV29-1 and TRBJ1-1, reads SAVISQKPSRDICQRGTSLTIQCQVDSQVTMMFWYRQQPGQSLTLIATANQGSEATYESGFVIDKFPISRPNLTFSTLTVSNMSPEDSSIYLCSVKRGINTEAFFGQGTRLTVV.

The chain combines TRBV30 with TRBJ2-7; the D gene is possibly TRBD2 (5 bases). The CDR3 spans 14 residues. V lost 2 bases, J lost 1 base, and 12 bases lay in between. CDR1 is GTSNPN and CDR2 is SVGIG in the germline V gene (reference sequence). CDR3 nucleotide sequence: TGTGCCTGGAGTCCCGGACTGTCTTCCTACGAGCAGTACTTC. This encodes CAWSPGLSSYEQYF.

The chain is built from TRBV6-5 and TRBJ1-1; D not resolved. The CDR3 is 13 residues long. Germline CDR1 MNHEY, CDR2 SVGAGI. V was clipped by 6 bases and J by 7 bases, with 15 bases between them. CDR3 loop: CASRDGGRSEAFF. The CDR3, as DNA: TGTGCCAGCAGAGATGGAGGGAGGAGTGAAGCTTTCTTT.

The chain carries TRBV4-3 and TRBJ2-1; D is unresolved. Trimming took off 2 bases at V and 7 bases at J, with 12 bases between the two ends. The germline V gene encodes CDR1 LGHNA and CDR2 YSLEER. The CDR3 totals 14 residues. Here the CDR3 DNA reads TGCGCCAGCAGCCAAAACTTAGACTTTAATGAGCAGTTCTTC. The encoded protein is CASSQNLDFNEQFF.

The V call is TRBV30, the J call TRBJ1-6; maybe TRBD1 (6 bases). This CDR3 has 13 residues. V lost 2 bases, J lost 10 bases, and 12 bases lay in between. Germline V gene sequence: CDR1 GTSNPN, CDR2 SVGIG (reference sequence). The CDR3 loop reads CAWSPQGNSPLHF. The CDR3 bases are TGTGCCTGGAGTCCACAGGGTAACTCACCCCTCCACTTT.

J is TRBJ2-3 and V is TRBV30, with 7 bases aligning to TRBD1. From germline, CDR1 is GTSNPN and CDR2 SVGIG (reference sequence). The CDR3 contains 15 residues. V shed 5 bases and J 1 base; nucleotides not matched to a gene: 9. In DNA, the CDR3 is TGTGCCTGGTCTGAGGGGGCCGGGGGCACAGATACGCAGTATTTT. Its translation: CAWSEGAGGTDTQYF.

V and J are TRBV2 and TRBJ1-5, with D possibly matching TRBD1 (5 bases). V was trimmed by 5 bases and J by 6 bases, leaving 17 bases between them. Germline lookup yields CDR1 SNHLY and CDR2 FYNNEI. The CDR3 contains 15 residues. CDR3 in DNA: TGTGCCAGCAGTCCTGAAGGACCGGGGGGTCAGCCCCAGCATTTT. Translated: CASSPEGPGGQPQHF.

The chain recombines TRBV4-3 with TRBJ2-2; TRBD1 matches at 9 bases. Losses at the gene ends were 2 bases for V and 6 bases for J; bases not matched to a gene: 7. The CDR3 loop spans 16 amino acids. Germline loops: CDR1 LGHNA, CDR2 YSLEER. The CDR3 bases are TGCGCCAGCAGCCAACTTACAGGGGGCGGTCCCGGGGAGCTGTTTTTT. Amino acid sequence: CASSQLTGGGPGELFF.

V is TRBV7-7 and J is TRBJ2-1; tentatively, D is TRBD1 (5 bases). From germline, CDR1 is SSHAT and CDR2 FNYEAQ (reference sequence). Trimming shortened V by 2 bases and J by 3 bases, and 11 bases separated the two germline ends. CDR3 size: 15 residues. Written as DNA, the CDR3 is TGTGCCAGCAGCTTACGGCAGGGCGACTACAATGAGCAGTTCTTC. It is translated as CASSLRQGDYNEQFF.